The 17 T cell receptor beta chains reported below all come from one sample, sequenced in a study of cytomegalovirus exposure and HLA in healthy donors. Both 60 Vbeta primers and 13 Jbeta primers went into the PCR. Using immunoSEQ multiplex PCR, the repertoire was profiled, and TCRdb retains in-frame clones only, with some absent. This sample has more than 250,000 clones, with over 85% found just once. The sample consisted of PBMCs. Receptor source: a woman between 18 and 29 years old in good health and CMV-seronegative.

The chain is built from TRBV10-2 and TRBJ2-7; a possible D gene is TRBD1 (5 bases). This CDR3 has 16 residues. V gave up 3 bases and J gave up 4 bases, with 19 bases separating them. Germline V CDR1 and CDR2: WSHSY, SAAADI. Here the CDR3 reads CASSDPLGQGSYEQYF. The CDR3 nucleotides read TGCGCCAGCAGTGACCCGTTAGGGCAGGGTAGTTACGAGCAGTACTTC.

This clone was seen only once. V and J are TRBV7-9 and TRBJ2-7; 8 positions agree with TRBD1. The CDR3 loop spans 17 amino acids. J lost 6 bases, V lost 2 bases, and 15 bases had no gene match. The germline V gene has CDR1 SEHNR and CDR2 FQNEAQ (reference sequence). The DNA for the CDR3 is TGTGCCAGCAGCTTACTAGCCCCACAGGGGGACGGTTTCGAGCAGTACTTC. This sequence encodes CASSLLAPQGDGFEQYF.

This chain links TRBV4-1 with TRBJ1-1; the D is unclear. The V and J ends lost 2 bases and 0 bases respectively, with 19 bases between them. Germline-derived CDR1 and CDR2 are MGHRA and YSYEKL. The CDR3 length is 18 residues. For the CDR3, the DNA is TGCGCCAGCAGCCAATCTAGTACTCTGGCCAGTATGAACACTGAAGCTTTCTTT. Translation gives CASSQSSTLASMNTEAFF.

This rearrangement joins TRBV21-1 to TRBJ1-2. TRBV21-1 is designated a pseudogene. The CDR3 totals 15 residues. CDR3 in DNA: TGTGCCAGCGCCGAAACTCATAAGAGTATATATGGCTACACCTTC. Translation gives CASAETHKSIYGYTF.

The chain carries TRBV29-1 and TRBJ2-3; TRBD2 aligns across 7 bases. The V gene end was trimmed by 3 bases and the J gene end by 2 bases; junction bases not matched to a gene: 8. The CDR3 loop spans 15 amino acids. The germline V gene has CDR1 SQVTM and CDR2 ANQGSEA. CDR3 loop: CSVDGLAGHTDTQYF. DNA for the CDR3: TGCAGCGTTGATGGCTTAGCGGGTCACACAGATACGCAGTATTTT.

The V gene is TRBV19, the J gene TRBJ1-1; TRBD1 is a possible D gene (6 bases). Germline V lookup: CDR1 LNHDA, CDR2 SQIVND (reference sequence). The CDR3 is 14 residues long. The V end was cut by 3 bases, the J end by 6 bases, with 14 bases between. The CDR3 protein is CASSITGSLAEAFF. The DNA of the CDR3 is TGTGCCAGTAGTATCACAGGGAGTCTCGCTGAAGCTTTCTTT.

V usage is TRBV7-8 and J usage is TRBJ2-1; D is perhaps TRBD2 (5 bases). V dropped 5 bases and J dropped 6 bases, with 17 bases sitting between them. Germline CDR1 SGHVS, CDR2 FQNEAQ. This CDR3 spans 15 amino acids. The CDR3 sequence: CASSLYLGLSNEQFF. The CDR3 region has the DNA TGTGCCAGCAGCCTATACCTCGGACTCAGCAATGAGCAGTTCTTC.

CDR3 DNA sequence: TGTGCCAGTAGTATCCCGGGACAGGGATCTGGGGAGCAGTACTTC. This gives the protein CASSIPGQGSGEQYF. The chain couples TRBV19 to TRBJ2-7; TRBD1 matches 9 bases. Germline CDR1 reads LNHDA; CDR2 reads SQIVND (reference sequence). The V and J ends lost 3 bases and 7 bases, in that order; junction bases with no gene match: 10. This CDR3 has 15 residues.

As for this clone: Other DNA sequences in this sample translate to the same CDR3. The CDR3 loop is CASSITLNTEAFF. CDR3 DNA sequence: TGTGCCAGTAGTATTACTCTGAACACTGAAGCTTTCTTT. The rearrangement joins TRBV19 to TRBJ1-1; unclear D gene. Trimming pared 3 bases from V and 0 bases from J, leaving 5 bases between. CDR1 is LNHDA, CDR2 SQIVND, per germline (reference sequence). This CDR3 is 13 amino acids long. Full variable domain (remainder filled in from reference TRBV19 and TRBJ1-1): DGGITQSPKYLFRKEGQNVTLSCEQNLNHDAMYWYRQDPGQGLRLIYYSQIVNDFQKGDIAEGYSVSREKKESFPLTVTSAQKNPTAFYLCASSITLNTEAFFGQGTRLTVV.

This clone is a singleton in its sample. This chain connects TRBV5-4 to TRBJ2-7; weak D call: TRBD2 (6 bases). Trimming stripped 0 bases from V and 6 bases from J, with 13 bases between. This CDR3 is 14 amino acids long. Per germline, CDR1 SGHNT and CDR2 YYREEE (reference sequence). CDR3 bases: TGTGCCAGCAGCTTGGAACGACTGGGGGGCGAGCAGTACTTC. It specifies CASSLERLGGEQYF. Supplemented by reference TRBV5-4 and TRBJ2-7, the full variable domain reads ETGVTQSPTHLIKTRGQQVTLRCSSQSGHNTVSWYQQALGQGPQFIFQYYREEENGRGNFPPRFSGLQFPNYSSELNVNALELDDSALYLCASSLERLGGEQYFGPGTRLTVT.

Here the CDR3 reads CASSIRAPGDQPQHF. CDR3 nucleotides: TGTGCCAGTAGTATCCGGGCCCCCGGGGATCAGCCCCAGCATTTT. The V gene is TRBV19, the J gene TRBJ1-5; D remains unclear. The V gene's germline CDR1 is LNHDA and CDR2 SQIVND (reference sequence). V lost 3 bases to trimming and J lost 5 bases, with 14 bases between them. The CDR3 runs to 15 residues.

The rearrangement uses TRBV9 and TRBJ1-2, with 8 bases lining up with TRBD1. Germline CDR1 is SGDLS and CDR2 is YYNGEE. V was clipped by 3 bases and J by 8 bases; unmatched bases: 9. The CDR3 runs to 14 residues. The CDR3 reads CASSGYWTGRGYTF. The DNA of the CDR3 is TGTGCCAGCAGCGGTTACTGGACAGGGAGGGGCTACACCTTC.

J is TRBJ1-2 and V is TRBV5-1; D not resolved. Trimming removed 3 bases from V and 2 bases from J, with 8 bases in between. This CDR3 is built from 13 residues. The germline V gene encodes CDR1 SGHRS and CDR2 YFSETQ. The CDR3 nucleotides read TGCGCCAGCAGCTCCGAGGCAAACTATGGCTACACCTTC. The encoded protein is CASSSEANYGYTF.

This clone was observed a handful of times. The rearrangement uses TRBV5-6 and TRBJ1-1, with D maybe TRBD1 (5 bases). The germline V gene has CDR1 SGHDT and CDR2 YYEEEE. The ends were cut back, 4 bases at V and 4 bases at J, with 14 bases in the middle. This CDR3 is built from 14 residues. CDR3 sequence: CASSLSGGTTEAFF. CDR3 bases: TGTGCCAGCAGCCTCTCCGGAGGGACCACTGAAGCTTTCTTT.

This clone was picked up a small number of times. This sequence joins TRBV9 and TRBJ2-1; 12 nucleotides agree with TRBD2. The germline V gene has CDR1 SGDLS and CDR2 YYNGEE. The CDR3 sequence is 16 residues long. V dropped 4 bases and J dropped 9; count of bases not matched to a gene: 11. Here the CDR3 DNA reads TGTGCCAGCAGCTCCCCCTCTAGCGGGGGGGCCCGTGAGCAGTTCTTC. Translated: CASSSPSSGGAREQFF.

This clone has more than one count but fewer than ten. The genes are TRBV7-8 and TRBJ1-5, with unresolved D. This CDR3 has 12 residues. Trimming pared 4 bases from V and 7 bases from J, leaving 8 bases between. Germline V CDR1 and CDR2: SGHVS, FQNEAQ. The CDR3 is CASSSPGQPQHF. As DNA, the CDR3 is TGTGCCAGCAGCTCCCCAGGCCAGCCCCAGCATTTT.

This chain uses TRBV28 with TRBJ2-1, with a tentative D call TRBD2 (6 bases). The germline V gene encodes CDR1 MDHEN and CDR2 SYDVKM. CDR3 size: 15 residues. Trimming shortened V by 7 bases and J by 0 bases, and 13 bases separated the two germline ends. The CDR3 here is CASKVGGNSYNEQFF. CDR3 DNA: TGTGCCAGCAAAGTTGGGGGGAACTCCTACAATGAGCAGTTCTTC.